This T cell receptor (beta chain) was captured by sequencing in a study of patients and donors after allogeneic stem cell transplantation. This CDR3 is 17 amino acids long. Trimming took off 6 bases at V and 1 base at J, with 19 bases between the two ends. Per the germline V gene, CDR1 is MNHEY and CDR2 is SVGAGI. TCRdb passed the RT-PCR reads through MiXCR, listing each CDR3 protein once. The table shows about 200,000 distinct CDR3 sequences, with less than 45% occurring only once. The chain links TRBV6-5 to TRBJ2-1; TRBD2 is a possible D gene (6 bases). The receptor comes from a human donor who was either an allogeneic HSCT recipient or a stem cell or donor lymphocyte infusion donor (not recorded which). It is not recorded whose cells these are; they may come from a transplant donor. The material sequenced was blood, either unsorted or a sorted T cell fraction (not recorded which). CDR3 nucleotides: TGTGCCAGCAGCCCCCTACCCACTAGCCTATCCTACAATGAGCAGTTCTTC. Its protein product is CASSPLPTSLSYNEQFF.